This is a list of T cell receptor beta chains from one sample in a study of cytomegalovirus exposure and HLA in healthy donors. Sequencing used immunoSEQ multiplex PCR; TCRdb keeps in-frame clones, though not all of them. This repertoire shows over 100,000 clones, about three fifths found once; its top ten account for about 8%. The specimen was PBMCs. These receptor sequences come from a middle-aged woman in good health and CMV-seropositive. CDR3s include the opening cysteine and the closing phenylalanine or tryptophan. A D gene is named only where the DNA matches it firmly. The size entry is marked missing in some rows and otherwise reads once, few, many or a size class.

NA	TRBV19	TRBJ1-2	NA	15	CASSMQGEANYGYTF	TGTGCCAGTAGTATGCAGGGCGAAGCTAACTATGGCTACACCTTC
NA	TRBV10-3	TRBJ2-2	TRBD1	15	CAISESGQGNRELFF	TGTGCCATCAGTGAGTCGGGACAGGGTAATCGGGAGCTGTTTTTT
NA	TRBV7-9	TRBJ2-7	TRBD1	14	CASSSGTGVYEQYF	TGTGCCAGCAGCTCCGGGACAGGGGTGTACGAGCAGTACTTC
NA	TRBV18	TRBJ1-2	TRBD1	16	CASSPGTGFKSYGYTF	TGTGCCAGCTCCCCCGGGACAGGGTTCAAGAGCTATGGCTACACCTTC
NA	TRBV7-3	TRBJ2-2	TRBD1	17	CASSLSRDRVNTGELFF	TGTGCCAGCAGCTTAAGCAGGGACAGGGTCAACACCGGGGAGCTGTTTTTT
few	TRBV5-8	TRBJ2-1	NA	11	CASSVRGLRFF	TGTGCCAGCAGTGTCCGGGGTCTCCGGTTCTTC
NA	TRBV10-3	TRBJ2-1	TRBD2	16	CAISSTSGGFNNEQFF	TGTGCCATCAGCTCGACTAGCGGGGGGTTTAACAATGAGCAGTTCTTC
few	TRBV7-9	TRBJ2-1	TRBD2	17	CASSVRGLAGSWNEQFF	TGTGCCAGCAGCGTAAGGGGACTAGCGGGGAGTTGGAATGAGCAGTTCTTC
NA	TRBV28	TRBJ1-5	TRBD1	14	CASSGGDSNQPQHF	TGTGCCAGCTCAGGGGGCGATAGCAATCAGCCCCAGCATTTT
NA	TRBV6-5	TRBJ1-5	TRBD1	14	CASRSGQGNQPQHF	TGTGCCAGCAGATCGGGACAGGGGAATCAGCCCCAGCATTTT
NA	TRBV7-3	TRBJ1-4	NA	16	CASSSAGISRGEKLFF	TGTGCCAGCAGCTCCGCAGGGATCAGTCGCGGTGAAAAACTGTTTTTT
NA	TRBV5-1	TRBJ1-1	NA	14	CASSLQGRNTEAFF	TGCGCCAGCAGCTTACAGGGCCGGAACACTGAAGCTTTCTTT
NA	TRBV7-7	TRBJ1-4	NA	21	CASSFPPWRRELFATNEKLFF	TGTGCTAGCAGCTTCCCCCCTTGGAGGCGAGAGCTATTTGCAACTAATGAAAAACTGTTTTTT
few	TRBV4-1	TRBJ1-2	NA	14	CASSQEATGRGYTF	TGCGCCAGCAGCCAAGAGGCGACAGGCCGAGGCTACACCTTC
NA	TRBV7-9	TRBJ2-5	TRBD1	15	CASSLVGQGRETQYF	TGTGCCAGCAGCTTAGTAGGACAGGGTAGAGAGACCCAGTACTTC
NA	TRBV18	TRBJ2-5	NA	16	CASSPESRRQEETQYF	TGTGCCAGCTCACCAGAGTCAAGGAGACAGGAAGAGACCCAGTACTTC
few	TRBV18	TRBJ1-1	NA	14	CASSSLGENTEAFF	TGTGCCAGCTCATCTCTAGGGGAGAACACTGAAGCTTTCTTT
NA	TRBV19	TRBJ2-2	TRBD2	14	CASSPGLAYGELFF	TGTGCCAGTAGTCCCGGACTAGCGTACGGGGAGCTGTTTTTT
NA	TRBV7-9	TRBJ2-6	NA	14	CASSFESGANVLTF	TGTGCCAGCAGCTTTGAGTCTGGGGCCAACGTCCTGACTTTC
NA	TRBV5-1	TRBJ1-6	TRBD1	15	CASSSSGTGTSPLHF	TGCGCCAGCAGCTCCTCCGGGACAGGGACCTCACCCCTCCACTTT
NA	TRBV6-1	TRBJ2-2	TRBD2	19	CASSDPAVAGGINTGELFF	TGTGCCAGCAGTGATCCCGCGGTTGCGGGAGGCATAAACACCGGGGAGCTGTTTTTT
NA	TRBV7-9	TRBJ1-2	TRBD1	15	CASSAGDRDNYGYTF	TGTGCCAGCAGCGCGGGGGACAGGGACAACTATGGCTACACCTTC
NA	TRBV5-1	TRBJ2-7	NA	11	CASSSSYEQYF	TGCGCCAGCAGCTCGTCCTACGAGCAGTACTTC
NA	TRBV19	TRBJ1-1	NA	13	CASSTQGGTEAFF	TGTGCCAGTAGTACCCAGGGCGGAACTGAAGCTTTCTTT
NA	TRBV9	TRBJ2-7	NA	15	CASSVNEGRAYEQYF	TGTGCCAGCAGCGTAAATGAAGGGAGAGCCTACGAGCAGTACTTC
few	TRBV28	TRBJ1-5	NA	13	CASSLRTGQPQHF	TGTGCCAGCAGTCTCCGTACAGGCCAGCCCCAGCATTTT
NA	TRBV9	TRBJ2-2	TRBD2	16	CASSVSSGGVTGELFF	TGTGCCAGCAGCGTATCTAGCGGGGGGGTCACCGGGGAGCTGTTTTTT
NA	TRBV6-1	TRBJ1-1	NA	15	CASRGARGWNTEAFF	TGTGCCAGCAGGGGGGCCCGGGGTTGGAACACTGAAGCTTTCTTT
NA	TRBV30	TRBJ2-1	TRBD2	17	CACPGLAGGSSYNEQFF	TGTGCCTGTCCGGGACTAGCGGGGGGGAGCTCCTACAATGAGCAGTTCTTC
NA	TRBV18	TRBJ2-7	NA	15	CASSPSAGLSYEQYF	TGTGCCAGCTCACCCTCGGCGGGGCTTTCCTACGAGCAGTACTTC
NA	TRBV5-1	TRBJ2-3	NA	14	CASSFQVGGDTQYF	TGCGCCAGCAGCTTCCAGGTCGGGGGAGATACGCAGTATTTT
NA	TRBV5-1	TRBJ2-6	NA	18	CASSLWTGSLSGANVLTF	TGCGCCAGCAGCTTATGGACGGGGTCGCTCTCTGGGGCCAACGTCCTGACTTTC
NA	TRBV27	TRBJ1-1	NA	13	CATRPAGGTEAFF	TGTGCCACCCGTCCCGCGGGCGGGACTGAAGCTTTCTTT
few	TRBV5-6	TRBJ2-3	NA	16	CASSLAGQLSTDTQYF	TGTGCCAGCAGCTTGGCAGGACAACTGAGCACAGATACGCAGTATTTT
NA	TRBV5-1	TRBJ2-7	NA	13	CASSLQGNYEQYF	TGCGCCAGCAGCTTACAGGGTAACTACGAGCAGTACTTC
NA	TRBV10-2	TRBJ2-2	TRBD1	16	CASSWTGPEVTGELFF	TGCGCCAGCAGTTGGACAGGGCCTGAGGTCACCGGGGAGCTGTTTTTT
NA	TRBV28	TRBJ1-2	TRBD1	15	CASSLLGQGNYGYTF	TGTGCCAGCAGTCTCCTGGGACAGGGGAACTATGGCTACACCTTC
few	TRBV19	TRBJ1-1	NA	13	CASTSSGRREAFF	TGTGCCAGTACCTCGTCGGGGAGAAGAGAGGCTTTCTTT
NA	TRBV4-1	TRBJ1-6	TRBD1	13	CASSQDSRDSRIF	TGCGCCAGCAGCCAAGATTCTAGGGACAGTCGCATCTTT
NA	TRBV4-1	TRBJ2-7	NA	17	CASSQDIGGGEGYEQYF	TGCGCCAGCAGCCAAGATATAGGGGGGGGTGAAGGCTACGAGCAGTACTTC
NA	TRBV6-1	TRBJ2-2	TRBD2	15	CASRPSGRNTGELFF	TGTGCCAGCAGACCTAGCGGGAGGAACACCGGGGAGCTGTTTTTT
NA	TRBV10-3	TRBJ2-7	TRBD2	16	CAISPRLAGVGSEQYF	TGTGCCATCAGCCCCCGACTAGCGGGAGTCGGGTCCGAGCAGTACTTC
NA	TRBV7-3	TRBJ2-2	NA	15	CASSRTSSNTGELFF	TGTGCCAGCAGCCGAACTTCCTCGAACACCGGGGAGCTGTTTTTT
few	TRBV28	TRBJ1-4	TRBD1	15	CASSFRDRLNEKLFF	TGTGCCAGCAGTTTCCGGGACAGGCTTAATGAAAAACTGTTTTTT
NA	TRBV7-9	TRBJ2-7	NA	12	CASSGGIYEQYF	TGTGCCAGCAGCGGAGGGATCTACGAGCAGTACTTC
NA	TRBV28	TRBJ2-7	TRBD2	15	CASSLWSSGRYEQYF	TGTGCCAGCAGTTTATGGTCTAGCGGGAGGTACGAGCAGTACTTC
NA	TRBV30	TRBJ1-1	NA	14	CAWRKGIGDTEAFF	TGTGCCTGGAGAAAGGGAATAGGGGACACTGAAGCTTTCTTT
NA	TRBV7-2	TRBJ1-1	NA	14	CASSLLLSNTEAFF	TGTGCCAGCAGCTTACTCCTATCGAACACTGAAGCTTTCTTT
few	TRBV2	TRBJ2-1	NA	13	CASSEQGFNEQFF	TGTGCCAGCAGTGAACAGGGTTTCAATGAGCAGTTCTTC
NA	TRBV7-9	TRBJ1-5	NA	13	CASSLARGRPQHF	TGTGCCAGCAGCTTAGCCCGAGGGCGGCCCCAGCATTTT
NA	TRBV5-6	TRBJ2-5	TRBD1	15	CASTVPGQGQETQYF	TGTGCCAGCACCGTCCCGGGACAGGGGCAAGAGACCCAGTACTTC
NA	TRBV5-1	TRBJ2-7	TRBD1	17	CASSLAGGQGASYEQYF	TGCGCCAGCAGCTTGGCAGGCGGGCAGGGGGCCTCCTACGAGCAGTACTTC
once	TRBV7-7	TRBJ2-1	NA	15	CASSPTRTGYNEQFF	TGTGCTAGCAGCCCGACTCGAACGGGCTACAATGAGCAGTTCTTC
NA	TRBV5-1	TRBJ2-7	TRBD2	14	CASSLEGGRREQYF	TGCGCCAGCAGCTTGGAGGGAGGGCGGCGCGAGCAGTACTTC
NA	TRBV7-8	TRBJ2-7	TRBD2	14	CASSFGGSSYEQYF	TGTGCCAGCAGCTTCGGCGGGAGCTCCTACGAGCAGTACTTC
NA	TRBV6-5	TRBJ2-7	NA	13	CASSYSHNYEQYF	TGTGCCAGCAGTTACTCTCACAACTACGAGCAGTACTTC
NA	TRBV5-6	TRBJ1-1	NA	13	CASSPQPGSEAFF	TGTGCCAGCAGCCCCCAGCCGGGTTCTGAAGCTTTCTTT